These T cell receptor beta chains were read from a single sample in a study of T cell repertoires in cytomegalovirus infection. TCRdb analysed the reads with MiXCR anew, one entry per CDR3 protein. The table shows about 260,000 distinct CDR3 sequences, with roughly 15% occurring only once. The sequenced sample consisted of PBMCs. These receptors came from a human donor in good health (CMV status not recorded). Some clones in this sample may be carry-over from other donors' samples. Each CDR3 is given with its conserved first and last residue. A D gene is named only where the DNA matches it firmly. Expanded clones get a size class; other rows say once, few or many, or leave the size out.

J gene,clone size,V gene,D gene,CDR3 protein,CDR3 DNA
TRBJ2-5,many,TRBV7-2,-,CASSRSSQETQYF,TGTGCCAGCTCCCGATCGAGCCAAGAGACCCAGTACTTC
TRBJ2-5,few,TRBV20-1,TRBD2,CSARDRLAGKNQYF,TGCAGTGCTAGAGATCGACTAGCGGGGAAGAACCAGTACTTC
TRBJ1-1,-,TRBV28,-,CASSLVRVYTEAFF,TGTGCCAGCAGTTTGGTCAGGGTGTACACTGAAGCTTTCTTT
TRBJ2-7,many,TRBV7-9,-,CASSFSGLTYEQYF,TGTGCCAGCAGCTTTTCCGGACTCACCTACGAGCAGTACTTC
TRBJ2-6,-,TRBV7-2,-,CASSAAAWDVLTF,TGTGCCAGCAGCGCCGCAGCCTGGGACGTCCTGACTTTC
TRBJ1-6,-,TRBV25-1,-,CASSERRTNSPLHF,TGTGCCAGCAGTGAACGGCGGACTAATTCACCCCTCCACTTT
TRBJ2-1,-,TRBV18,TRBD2,CASSPPGLAVIYNEQFF,TGTGCCAGCTCACCACCGGGACTAGCTGTTATCTACAATGAGCAGTTCTTC
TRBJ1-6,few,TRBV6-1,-,CASSFLTGSENSPLHF,TGTGCCAGCAGTTTTCTGACAGGCTCGGAAAATTCACCCCTCCACTTT
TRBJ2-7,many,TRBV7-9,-,CASSLVGTVRSYEQYF,TGTGCCAGCAGCTTAGTGGGGACCGTTAGGTCCTACGAGCAGTACTTC
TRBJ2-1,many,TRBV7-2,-,CASSFSGTITYNEQFF,TGTGCCAGCAGCTTTTCCGGGACAATTACCTACAATGAGCAGTTCTTC
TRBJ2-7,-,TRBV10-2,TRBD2,CASKETSGATYEQYF,TGCGCCAGCAAAGAGACTAGCGGGGCCACCTACGAGCAGTACTTC
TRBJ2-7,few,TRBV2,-,CASSLTRAYEQYF,TGTGCCAGCAGTTTAACGAGGGCCTACGAGCAGTACTTC
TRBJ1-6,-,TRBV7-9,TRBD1,CASSPGRTGLSPLHF,TGTGCCAGCAGCCCCGGCCGGACAGGGCTATCACCCCTCCACTTT
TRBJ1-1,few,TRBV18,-,CASSPRSGLNTEAFF,TGTGCCAGCTCACCACGGAGCGGTTTGAACACTGAAGCTTTCTTT
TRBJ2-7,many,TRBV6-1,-,CASRGADNSYEQYF,TGTGCCAGCAGGGGGGCCGATAACTCCTACGAGCAGTACTTC
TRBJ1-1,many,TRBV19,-,CASSILHTEAFF,TGTGCCAGTAGTATACTACACACTGAAGCTTTCTTT
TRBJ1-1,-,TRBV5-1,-,CASNSVLGNTEAFF,TGCGCCAGCAACTCCGTTTTAGGGAACACTGAAGCTTTCTTT